This entry lists 22 T cell receptor beta chains sequenced from one sample in a study of PD-L1 blockade in urothelial cancer. The table came from immunoSEQ multiplex PCR; TCRdb's copy has only in-frame clones and leaves some out. The sample yields about 49,000 clones, 75% to 85% seen once. The time point denotes: pretreatment peripheral blood. Source: PBMCs, taken around atezolizumab (anti-PD-L1) treatment. These receptors were obtained from a man between 65 and 85 years old with urothelial cancer.

The chain couples TRBV28 to TRBJ2-2; 9 nucleotides line up with TRBD1. The CDR3 length is 16 residues. Germline values: CDR1 MDHEN, CDR2 SYDVKM. V lost 7 bases, J lost 3 bases, and 9 bases stayed unmatched. The CDR3 spells CASTDTGGFDTGELFF. The CDR3 bases are TGTGCCAGCACCGACACAGGGGGCTTCGACACCGGGGAGCTGTTTTTT.

This chain joins TRBV2 and TRBJ2-1; 10 bases fit TRBD2. CDR1 is SNHLY, CDR2 FYNNEI, per germline. J was trimmed by 8 bases and V by 7 bases; bases with no gene match: 8. The CDR3 is 14 amino acids. The CDR3 reads CASKTAGGPYEQFF. CDR3 nucleotides: TGTGCCAGCAAGACAGCGGGAGGGCCATATGAGCAGTTCTTC.

V and J are TRBV4-1 and TRBJ1-1, with 7 bases matching TRBD1. V was clipped by 1 base and J by 3 bases; unmatched bases: 5. This CDR3 region has 15 residues. Germline CDR1 reads MGHRA; CDR2 reads YSYEKL. CDR3 protein: CASSQGQGMYTEAFF. CDR3 sequence (DNA): TGCGCCAGCAGCCAAGGACAGGGAATGTACACTGAAGCTTTCTTT.

This chain uses TRBV28 with TRBJ2-3; 8 bases are a match to TRBD1. The germline CDR1 and CDR2 sequences are MDHEN and SYDVKM. V lost 4 bases and J lost 2; bases outside the gene matches: 11. This CDR3 spans 17 amino acids. The CDR3 region has the DNA TGTGCCAGCAGTTCAACTCCGGGACAGGTGGTCACAGATACGCAGTATTTT. It specifies CASSSTPGQVVTDTQYF.

This chain links TRBV4-1 with TRBJ2-5; 10 bases are a match to TRBD2. Germline V lookup: CDR1 MGHRA, CDR2 YSYEKL. The CDR3 is made up of 15 amino acids. The trim removed 1 base at V and 7 bases at J, leaving 6 bases unmatched. CDR3 DNA: TGCGCCAGCAGCCAAGCTAGCGGGAGATTCGGGACCCAGTACTTC. As protein: CASSQASGRFGTQYF.

The rearrangement links TRBV11-2 to TRBJ2-7; 11 bases map to TRBD2. CDR1 SGHAT and CDR2 FQNNGV come from the germline V gene. V shed 4 bases, J shed 3 bases, and the junction held 14 bases outside the gene matches. The CDR3 consists of 18 residues. CDR3 nucleotides: TGTGCCAGCAGCTCCCCTGGACGGCGGACTAGCGGGTACTACGAGCAGTACTTC. Encoded protein: CASSSPGRRTSGYYEQYF.

V gene TRBV10-3 combines with J gene TRBJ2-5, with D possibly being TRBD1 (6 bases). Trimming took 4 bases from V and 9 from J, leaving 18 bases between them. This CDR3 is 14 amino acids long. Per germline, CDR1 ENHRY and CDR2 SYGVKD. The CDR3 loop reads CAISGKGGEGAQYF. In DNA, the CDR3 is TGTGCCATCAGTGGGAAAGGGGGTGAAGGGGCCCAGTACTTC.

This clone came up a few times. The genes are TRBV5-4 and TRBJ1-1; 11 nucleotides line up with TRBD1. The CDR3 runs to 14 residues. Germline lookup yields CDR1 SGHNT and CDR2 YYREEE (reference sequence). V lost 4 bases to trimming and J lost 5 bases; unmatched junction nucleotides: 4. This CDR3 reads CASSTGQGETEAFF. CDR3 DNA: TGTGCCAGCAGCACGGGACAGGGGGAGACTGAAGCTTTCTTT. The full variable domain, its missing parts supplied by reference TRBV5-4 and TRBJ1-1, is ETGVTQSPTHLIKTRGQQVTLRCSSQSGHNTVSWYQQALGQGPQFIFQYYREEENGRGNFPPRFSGLQFPNYSSELNVNALELDDSALYLCASSTGQGETEAFFGQGTRLTVV.

The rearrangement joins TRBV10-3 to TRBJ2-7; D may be TRBD1 (6 bases). Between the trimmed V and J ends, which lost 7 bases and 3 bases, there was a span of 7 bases. Germline CDR1 reads ENHRY; CDR2 reads SYGVKD. The CDR3 runs 11 residues. CDR3 region: CAIKQGYEQYF. CDR3 DNA: TGTGCCATCAAACAGGGCTACGAGCAGTACTTC.

The chain has TRBV30 and TRBJ1-3, with no clear D. Germline-derived CDR1 and CDR2 are GTSNPN and SVGIG (reference sequence). V lost 7 bases and J 1 base, leaving 14 bases between the germline ends. The CDR3 is 14 amino acids. The CDR3 sequence is CASRLPGSGNTIYF. CDR3 nucleotides: TGTGCCTCTCGCCTCCCGGGGTCTGGAAACACCATATATTTT. Supplemented by reference TRBV30 and TRBJ1-3, the full variable domain reads SQTIHQWPATLVQPVGSPLSLECTVEGTSNPNLYWYRQAAGRGLQLLFYSVGIGQISSEVPQNLSASRPQDRQFILSSKKLLLSDSGFYLCASRLPGSGNTIYFGEGSWLTVV.

This clone was observed a few times. The gene calls are TRBV27 and TRBJ2-7; D might be TRBD2 (5 bases). This CDR3 has 12 residues. Germline values: CDR1 MNHEY, CDR2 SMNVEV (reference sequence). The V end was cut by 8 bases, the J end by 4 bases, with 12 bases between. The CDR3 loop is CASSNRGYEQYF. CDR3 DNA: TGTGCCAGCTCAAACCGGGGTTACGAGCAGTACTTC.

The chain links TRBV7-9 to TRBJ2-7; 7 bases are shared with TRBD2. This CDR3 has 13 amino acids. V lost 2 bases and J lost 4; bases outside the gene matches: 2. Germline CDR1 is SEHNR and CDR2 is FQNEAQ (reference sequence). The CDR3 protein is CASSLLGGYEQYF. Written as DNA, the CDR3 is TGTGCCAGCAGCTTACTGGGAGGGTACGAGCAGTACTTC.

The chain joins TRBV19 to TRBJ2-2; TRBD2 matches at 8 bases. The CDR3 has 15 residues. The ends lost 7 bases at V and 1 base at J; junction bases unmatched: 5. Looked up from germline, CDR1 is LNHDA and CDR2 is SQIVND (reference sequence). The CDR3 loop reads CASTLTSGNTGELFF. The CDR3 nucleotides read TGTGCCAGTACCCTCACTAGCGGGAACACCGGGGAGCTGTTTTTT.

CDR3 bases: TGTGCCATCAGTGATGGAAACCGGGACAGGAGGAGCAATCAGCCCCAGCATTTT. Encoded protein: CAISDGNRDRRSNQPQHF. The chain has TRBV10-3 and TRBJ1-5, with 8 bases aligning to TRBD1. Trimming at V came to 3 bases and at J to 1 base, leaving 11 bases not matched to a gene. CDR3 length: 18 residues. Looked up from germline, CDR1 is ENHRY and CDR2 is SYGVKD.

The J gene is TRBJ2-5, the V gene TRBV7-6; 7 bases agree with TRBD1. J was trimmed by 5 bases and V by 5 bases; bases with no gene match: 8. This CDR3 spans 14 amino acids. From germline, CDR1 is SGHVS and CDR2 FNYEAQ. CDR3 nucleotides: TGTGCCAGCAGCATACTTAGGACAGGCGAGACCCAGTACTTC. As protein: CASSILRTGETQYF.

The gene calls are TRBV10-3 and TRBJ1-2, with 10 bases lining up with TRBD1. Unmatched junction bases numbered 11, after V lost 6 bases and J lost 7 bases. CDR1 and CDR2 (germline): ENHRY, SYGVKD. The CDR3 runs 15 residues. CDR3 amino acids: CAISVLDRGLIGYTF. In nucleotides, the CDR3 is TGTGCCATCAGCGTACTCGACAGGGGGCTGATTGGCTACACCTTC.

V and J are TRBV29-1 and TRBJ2-2, with 10 positions matching TRBD1. The CDR3 length is 16 residues. J lost 0 bases, V lost 4 bases, and 5 bases had no gene match. The V gene's germline CDR1 is SQVTM and CDR2 ANQGSEA. The CDR3 coding sequence is TGCAGCGTTGCCGGGACAGGGGCTTCGAACACCGGGGAGCTGTTTTTT. Amino acids: CSVAGTGASNTGELFF.

This clone was detected only once. The rearrangement uses TRBV11-2 and TRBJ2-4; TRBD1 is a possible D gene (6 bases). From germline, CDR1 is SGHAT and CDR2 FQNNGV. This CDR3 region has 16 residues. V gave up 7 bases and J gave up 0 bases, with 16 bases separating them. Here the CDR3 reads CASNGGLASAKNIQYF. CDR3 DNA sequence: TGTGCCAGCAATGGGGGCCTGGCCTCAGCCAAAAACATTCAGTACTTC. Based on the CDR3 plus reference TRBV11-2 and TRBJ2-4, the full variable domain is EAGVAQSPRYKIIEKRQSVAFWCNPISGHATLYWYQQILGQGPKLLIQFQNNGVVDDSQLPKDRFSAERLKGVDSTLKIQPAKLEDSAVYLCASNGGLASAKNIQYFGAGTRLSVL.

This chain joins TRBV10-1 and TRBJ2-3, with 15 bases lining up with TRBD2. Looked up from germline, CDR1 is WNHNN and CDR2 is SYGVQD (reference sequence). The ends lost 5 bases at V and 2 bases at J; junction bases unmatched: 8. The CDR3 extends over 18 amino acids. The CDR3 coding sequence is TGCGCCAGCAGTCCTACCGGGACTAGCGGGAGGTTCACAGATACGCAGTATTTT. It translates to CASSPTGTSGRFTDTQYF.

V and J are TRBV6-1 and TRBJ1-4; D is uncertain. Trimming removed 4 bases from V and 8 bases from J, with 2 bases in between. CDR1 MNHNS and CDR2 SASEGT come from the germline V gene. The CDR3 is 10 residues long. The CDR3 region has the DNA TGTGCCAGCAGTGCGGAAAAACTGTTTTTT. Translating it yields CASSAEKLFF.

This clone was observed a single time. The rearrangement uses TRBV28 and TRBJ2-7, with unresolved D. The CDR3 totals 11 residues. With 5 bases removed from V and 3 bases from J, the gap between germline ends came to 5 bases. Per the germline V gene, CDR1 is MDHEN and CDR2 is SYDVKM. The CDR3 nucleotides are TGTGCCAGCAGTCTTTACTACGAGCAGTACTTC. This encodes CASSLYYEQYF.

The rearrangement joins TRBV28 to TRBJ2-2; TRBD1 matches 9 bases. The junction had 6 bases not matched to a gene; V was cut back by 3 bases and J by 7 bases. This CDR3 region has 15 residues. Germline V lookup: CDR1 MDHEN, CDR2 SYDVKM. CDR3 coding DNA: TGTGCCAGCAGTTTGGGGACAGGGTCAGGCGGGGAGCTGTTTTTT. This encodes CASSLGTGSGGELFF.